These 30 T cell receptor beta chains were all obtained from the same sample, sequenced in a study of blood T cell repertoires in COVID-19. The method was immunoSEQ multiplex PCR; TCRdb's version includes in-frame clones alone and lacks a portion of them. The sample shows hundreds of thousands of clones, roughly 88% of them seen only once. Input material: peripheral blood. Receptors were obtained from a woman in her twenties or thirties with COVID-19, enrolled during active disease.

The rearrangement uses TRBV11-2 and TRBJ2-1; 10 bases line up with TRBD1. Germline CDR1 and CDR2: SGHAT and FQNNGV. V shed 5 bases and J 12 bases; nucleotides not matched to a gene: 7. The CDR3 has 13 residues. The CDR3 protein is CASSEGTGVGQFF. The CDR3 region has the DNA TGTGCCAGCAGCGAGGGGACAGGGGTGGGGCAGTTCTTC. Full variable domain (remainder filled in from reference TRBV11-2 and TRBJ2-1): EAGVAQSPRYKIIEKRQSVAFWCNPISGHATLYWYQQILGQGPKLLIQFQNNGVVDDSQLPKDRFSAERLKGVDSTLKIQPAKLEDSAVYLCASSEGTGVGQFFGPGTRLTVL.

This chain connects TRBV27 to TRBJ2-1, with 8 bases aligning to TRBD2. Trimming cost V 7 bases and J 2 bases; bases outside gene matches: 10. CDR3 size: 16 residues. Germline-derived CDR1 and CDR2 are MNHEY and SMNVEV (reference sequence). CDR3 protein: CASTASGLVTYNEQFF. The CDR3 DNA follows: TGTGCCAGCACAGCGTCGGGACTAGTAACCTACAATGAGCAGTTCTTC.

This chain uses TRBV4-1 with TRBJ2-5; a weak D match, TRBD1 (5 bases). This CDR3 comprises 15 residues. The ends were cut back, 1 base at V and 0 bases at J, with 9 bases in the middle. Germline CDR1 reads MGHRA; CDR2 reads YSYEKL. The CDR3 reads CASSQGPTDQETQYF. The CDR3, as DNA: TGCGCCAGCAGCCAAGGCCCGACAGACCAAGAGACCCAGTACTTC.

This chain uses TRBV6-2 or TRBV6-3 with TRBJ1-5, with TRBD1 matching over 7 bases. Germline values: CDR1 MNHEY, CDR2 SVGEGT. This CDR3 region has 14 residues. The V and J ends lost 4 bases and 7 bases, in that order; junction bases with no gene match: 7. CDR3 coding DNA: TGTGCCAGCAGTTCGGAAGGGGGCGGGCAGCCCCAGCATTTT. This encodes CASSSEGGGQPQHF.

This clone was recorded a few times. The chain combines TRBV2 with TRBJ1-1, with D perhaps matching TRBD1 (6 bases). This CDR3 region has 14 residues. V was shortened by 5 bases and J by 1 base, with 11 bases between the two germline ends. CDR1 is SNHLY, CDR2 FYNNEI, per germline. Here the CDR3 reads CASSLRGQNTEAFF. In DNA, the CDR3 is TGTGCCAGCAGTCTCCGGGGACAGAACACTGAAGCTTTCTTT.

The genes are TRBV29-1 and TRBJ1-2; the match to TRBD1 covers 9 bases. Germline CDR1 is SQVTM and CDR2 is ANQGSEA. The CDR3 extends over 14 amino acids. Trimming at V came to 6 bases and at J to 8 bases, leaving 13 bases not matched to a gene. The CDR3 sequence: CSVAEGTGSYGYTF. Here the CDR3 DNA reads TGCAGCGTGGCCGAAGGGACAGGGTCGTACGGCTACACCTTC.

The rearrangement links TRBV29-1 to TRBJ1-2; no firm D call. V lost 4 bases and J 8 bases, leaving 14 bases between the germline ends. The CDR3 totals 12 residues. CDR1 and CDR2 (germline): SQVTM, ANQGSEA. The CDR3 bases are TGCAGCGTTGTGGCGGGCGCTGGGGGCTACACCTTC. Protein sequence: CSVVAGAGGYTF.

The V call is TRBV4-3, the J call TRBJ2-1; 9 bases line up with TRBD2. CDR3 length equals 16 residues. Germline CDR1 and CDR2: LGHNA and YSLEER. J gave up 2 bases and V 0 bases, and 2 bases lay outside the gene matches. The CDR3 protein is CASSQDLAGTYNEQFF. The CDR3 DNA is TGCGCCAGCAGCCAAGACCTAGCGGGGACCTACAATGAGCAGTTCTTC.

The V and J genes are TRBV9 and TRBJ2-1; D not resolved. Trimming took off 2 bases at V and 0 bases at J, with 6 bases between the two ends. Germline V gene lookup returns CDR1 SGDLS and CDR2 YYNGEE. This CDR3 has 14 residues. The CDR3 loop is CASSVLSSYNEQFF. The CDR3 nucleotides read TGTGCCAGCAGCGTCCTAAGCTCCTACAATGAGCAGTTCTTC.

The V and J genes are TRBV9 and TRBJ2-7; D is uncertain. Germline V lookup: CDR1 SGDLS, CDR2 YYNGEE. V lost 4 bases to trimming and J lost 2 bases, with 13 bases between them. This CDR3 region has 14 residues. CDR3 amino acids: CASSPFSSPYEQYV. The CDR3 DNA sequence: TGTGCCAGCAGCCCTTTCTCTTCTCCCTACGAGCAGTACGTC.

The chain joins TRBV6-1 to TRBJ2-2; D uncertain. Germline lookup yields CDR1 MNHNS and CDR2 SASEGT. The CDR3 is 13 residues long. V was shortened by 6 bases and J by 1 base, with 6 bases between the two germline ends. CDR3: CASSPKNTGELFF. CDR3 coding DNA: TGTGCCAGCAGCCCTAAGAACACCGGGGAGCTGTTTTTT.

The gene calls are TRBV24-1 and TRBJ2-1; 8 bases agree with TRBD1. V lost 4 bases, J lost 10 bases, and 17 bases stayed unmatched. The CDR3 sequence is 17 residues long. Germline lookup yields CDR1 KGHDR and CDR2 SFDVKD. The CDR3 here is CATSENGAGQVTLEQFF. CDR3 sequence (DNA): TGTGCCACCAGTGAGAATGGGGCGGGACAGGTTACCCTCGAGCAGTTCTTC.

This chain uses TRBV4-2 with TRBJ1-4; maybe TRBD1 (5 bases). The ends were cut back, 6 bases at V and 6 bases at J, with 14 bases in the middle. The germline CDR1 and CDR2 sequences are LGHNA and YNFKEQ. CDR3 length equals 14 residues. CDR3 protein: CASRFLGGDEKLFF. The CDR3 region has the DNA TGTGCCAGCAGGTTCCTGGGAGGGGATGAAAAACTGTTTTTT.

The chain is built from TRBV5-1 and TRBJ1-4; 9 bases line up with TRBD1. The CDR3 contains 15 residues. The germline V gene has CDR1 SGHRS and CDR2 YFSETQ. V lost 4 bases and J lost 1; bases outside the gene matches: 2. Here the CDR3 DNA reads TGCGCCAGCAGCGAGGACAGGGGAACTAATGAAAAACTGTTTTTT. Amino acids: CASSEDRGTNEKLFF.

V and J are TRBV5-1 and TRBJ2-1, with 16 bases aligning to TRBD2. Germline CDR1 SGHRS, CDR2 YFSETQ. V shed 1 base, J shed 1 base, and the junction held 5 bases outside the gene matches. The CDR3 has 19 amino acids. The DNA of the CDR3 is TGCGCCAGCAGCTTGACCGGGACTAGCGGGAGGGGGTCCTACAATGAGCAGTTCTTC. Amino acids: CASSLTGTSGRGSYNEQFF.

CDR3 in amino acids: CASSSGTISSDTQYF. The CDR3 nucleotides are TGCGCCAGCAGCTCCGGGACAATATCTTCAGATACGCAGTATTTT. V gene TRBV5-1 combines with J gene TRBJ2-3, with D possibly matching TRBD1 (6 bases). Trimming shortened V by 3 bases and J by 4 bases, and 15 bases separated the two germline ends. The CDR3 runs to 15 residues. Looked up from germline, CDR1 is SGHRS and CDR2 is YFSETQ.

This chain connects TRBV13 to TRBJ2-1; 9 bases agree with TRBD2. J lost 4 bases, V lost 4 bases, and 11 bases had no gene match. The V gene's germline CDR1 is PRHDT and CDR2 FYEKMQ (reference sequence). The CDR3 runs 17 residues. The chain's CDR3 is CASSSYPGTSTYNEQFF. The CDR3 region has the DNA TGTGCCAGCAGCTCCTACCCCGGGACTAGCACGTACAATGAGCAGTTCTTC. The full variable domain, its missing parts supplied by reference TRBV13 and TRBJ2-1, is AAGVIQSPRHLIKEKRETATLKCYPIPRHDTVYWYQQGPGQDPQFLISFYEKMQSDKGSIPDRFSAQQFSDYHSELNMSSLELGDSALYFCASSSYPGTSTYNEQFFGPGTRLTVL.

Of note for this clone: One end of the junction does not line up with germline, which may come from a read error. Other nucleotide sequences from this sample produce the same CDR3. The chain has TRBV5-1 and TRBJ2-3, with 7 bases aligning to TRBD2. Germline lookup yields CDR1 SGHRS and CDR2 YFSETQ. The CDR3 is 15 amino acids. This chain's CDR3 is CASSSSGTSTDTQYF. The CDR3 DNA follows: TGCGCCAGCAGCTCTAGCGGAACTAGCACAGATACGCAATATTTT.

V and J are TRBV27 and TRBJ1-2; D uncertain. CDR1 MNHEY and CDR2 SMNVEV come from the germline V gene (reference sequence). The V gene lost 8 bases and the J gene lost 2 bases, with 12 bases spanning the gap. This CDR3 comprises 13 residues. CDR3 region: CASSLEGNYGYTF. The CDR3 DNA sequence: TGTGCCAGCTCCCTCGAGGGAAACTATGGCTACACCTTC.

CDR3 sequence: CASSRQGATNEKLFF. The CDR3 nucleotides read TGCGCCAGCAGTCGGCAGGGGGCAACTAATGAAAAACTGTTTTTT. The V and J genes are TRBV5-1 and TRBJ1-4; TRBD1 agrees at 7 bases. The germline CDR1 and CDR2 sequences are SGHRS and YFSETQ. With 5 bases clipped from V and 0 bases from J, the junction kept 4 bases outside the gene matches. The CDR3 covers 15 residues.

The chain links TRBV30 to TRBJ1-6; D gene ambiguous. CDR3 size: 15 residues. Germline loops: CDR1 GTSNPN, CDR2 SVGIG (reference sequence). V gave up 4 bases and J gave up 8 bases, with 18 bases separating them. In DNA form, the CDR3 reads TGTGCCTGGACTGCTCAAAGTAACGGGTATTCACCCCTCCACTTT. Translation gives CAWTAQSNGYSPLHF.

This rearrangement joins TRBV27 to TRBJ2-1; 10 positions match TRBD1. Losses at the gene ends were 7 bases for V and 6 bases for J; bases not matched to a gene: 12. CDR3 size: 16 residues. Per germline, CDR1 MNHEY and CDR2 SMNVEV (reference sequence). DNA of the CDR3: TGTGCCAGCACCAGACAGGGGGCGAGTATAGGCAATGAGCAGTTCTTC. Its protein is CASTRQGASIGNEQFF.

J is TRBJ2-7 and V is TRBV6-5; 7 nucleotides line up with TRBD1. The CDR3 totals 15 residues. Trimming took 2 bases from V and 0 from J; bases not matched to a gene: 4. Germline V gene data show CDR1 as MNHEY and CDR2 as SVGAGI. The CDR3 here is CASSYRGQYSYEQYF. CDR3 nucleotides: TGTGCCAGCAGTTACCGGGGACAGTACTCCTACGAGCAGTACTTC.

The chain links TRBV28 to TRBJ2-5; 12 bases line up with TRBD1. The CDR3 loop spans 16 amino acids. Trimming at V came to 1 base and at J to 5 bases, leaving 5 bases not matched to a gene. CDR1 and CDR2 (germline): MDHEN, SYDVKM. The CDR3 region has the DNA TGTGCCAGCAGTTTATTGGGACAGGGGGCGCGGGAGACCCAGTACTTC. Translated: CASSLLGQGARETQYF. Variable domain in full (rest from reference TRBV28 and TRBJ2-5): DVKVTQSSRYLVKRTGEKVFLECVQDMDHENMFWYRQDPGLGLRLIYFSYDVKMKEKGDIPEGYSVSREKKERFSLILESASTNQTSMYLCASSLLGQGARETQYFGPGTRLLVL.

CDR3 region: CASSSDRTYEQYV. CDR3 nucleotide sequence: TGTGCCAGCAGCTCGGACAGGACCTACGAGCAGTACGTC. J is TRBJ2-7 and V is TRBV12-3 or TRBV12-4; 7 positions agree with TRBD1. Trimming cost V 6 bases and J 2 bases; bases outside gene matches: 4. The CDR3 has 13 residues.

This sequence joins TRBV3-1 (or the pseudogene TRBV3-2) and TRBJ2-7, with TRBD1 identical over 7 bases. The V gene end was trimmed by 8 bases and the J gene end by 0 bases; junction bases not matched to a gene: 10. Per germline, CDR1 LGHDT and CDR2 YNNKEL (reference sequence). The CDR3 has 15 amino acids. The CDR3 reads CASRPGQRTSYEQYF. The DNA for the CDR3 is TGTGCCAGCCGCCCGGGACAGCGGACCTCCTACGAGCAGTACTTC.

The J gene is TRBJ2-1, the V gene TRBV19; D perhaps matches TRBD1 (5 bases). The CDR3 sequence is 16 residues long. V was cut by 2 bases and J by 3 bases, with 14 bases left in between. Looked up from germline, CDR1 is LNHDA and CDR2 is SQIVND (reference sequence). This CDR3 is CASSIYPDKGYNEQFF. The CDR3 nucleotides read TGTGCCAGTAGTATATACCCGGACAAGGGCTACAATGAGCAGTTCTTC.

The chain combines TRBV5-5 with TRBJ1-5; D gene uncertain. Trimming cost V 2 bases and J 2 bases, with 11 bases left between them. Germline CDR1 reads SGHKS; CDR2 reads YYEKEE (reference sequence). The CDR3 extends over 15 amino acids. The CDR3 protein is CASSFSGAGNQPQHF. The CDR3 DNA follows: TGTGCCAGCAGCTTTTCCGGCGCGGGCAATCAGCCCCAGCATTTT.

This clone was observed a few times. V usage is TRBV6-6 and J usage is TRBJ2-1; the match to TRBD2 covers 7 bases. The CDR3 runs to 15 residues. Trimming took 0 bases from V and 4 from J; bases not matched to a gene: 3. Germline V lookup: CDR1 MNHNY, CDR2 SVGAGI (reference sequence). Written as DNA, the CDR3 is TGTGCCAGCAGTTACTCGGGAGGGAGATACAATGAGCAGTTCTTC. Its translation is CASSYSGGRYNEQFF.

The CDR3 coding sequence is TGTGCCAGCAGTCTTGACAGTGCTAGCACAGATACGCAGTATTTT. Protein: CASSLDSASTDTQYF. The chain is built from TRBV2 and TRBJ2-3; TRBD1 is a possible D gene (5 bases). V gave up 5 bases and J gave up 0 bases, with 12 bases separating them. Per the germline V gene, CDR1 is SNHLY and CDR2 is FYNNEI. CDR3 size: 15 residues. The full variable domain, rest sourced from reference TRBV2 and TRBJ2-3, is EPEVTQTPSHQVTQMGQEVILRCVPISNHLYFYWYRQILGQKVEFLVSFYNNEISEKSEIFDDQFSVERPDGSNFTLKIRSTKLEDSAMYFCASSLDSASTDTQYFGPGTRLTVL.